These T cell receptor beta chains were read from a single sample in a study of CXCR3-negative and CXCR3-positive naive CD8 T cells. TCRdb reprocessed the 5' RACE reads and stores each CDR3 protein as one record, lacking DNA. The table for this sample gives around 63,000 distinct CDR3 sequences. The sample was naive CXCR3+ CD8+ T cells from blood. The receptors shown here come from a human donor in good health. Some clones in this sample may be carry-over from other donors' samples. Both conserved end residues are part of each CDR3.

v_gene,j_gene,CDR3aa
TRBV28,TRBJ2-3,CASSRGDWQYF
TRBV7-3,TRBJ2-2,CASSLTGGSSGELFF
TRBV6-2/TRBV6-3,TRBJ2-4,CASSSVDIQYF
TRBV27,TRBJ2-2,CASSLSPGQGARNTGELFF
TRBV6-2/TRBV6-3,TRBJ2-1,CASSYSMDGSSYNEQFF
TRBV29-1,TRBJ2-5,CSVPGLAGGPLETQYF
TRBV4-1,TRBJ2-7,CASSQTGQVDYEQYF
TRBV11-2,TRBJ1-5,CASSFGQGADQPQHF
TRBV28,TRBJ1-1,CASSLWGTGFEAFF
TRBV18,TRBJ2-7,CASSPPGVEQYF
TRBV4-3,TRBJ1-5,CASSQAVLGNQPQHF
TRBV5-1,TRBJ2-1,CASSLTSGGDNEQFF
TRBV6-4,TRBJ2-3,CATSVVAGVTDTQYF
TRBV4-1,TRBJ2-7,CASSQDLAGTYEQYF
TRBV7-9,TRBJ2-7,CASTGTRDSYEQYF
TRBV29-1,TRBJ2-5,CSVLQGAQETQYF
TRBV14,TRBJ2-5,CASSQVKGVGETQYF
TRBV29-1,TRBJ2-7,CSVLGQDYEQYF
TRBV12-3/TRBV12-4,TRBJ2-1,CASSLEQPEYNEQFF
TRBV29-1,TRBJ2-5,CSVDGTSGGQETQYF
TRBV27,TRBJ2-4,CASSPWADLAKNIQYF
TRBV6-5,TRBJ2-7,CASSSGKAPLEQYF
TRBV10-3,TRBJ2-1,CAISDLAGDYEQFF
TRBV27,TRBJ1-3,CASSRSDSSGNTIYF
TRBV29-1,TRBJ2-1,CSVEGAAEQFF
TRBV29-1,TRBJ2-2,CSVSGTRPPGELFF
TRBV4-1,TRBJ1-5,CASSPEDVGWRVNQPQHF
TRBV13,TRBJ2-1,CASSAQQGIVNEQFF
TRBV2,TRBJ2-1,CASSPWDEQFF
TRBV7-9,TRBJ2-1,CASSLAPRGRDNEQFF
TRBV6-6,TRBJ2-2,CASSSQGAPVTGELFF
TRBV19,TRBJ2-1,CASTRGYNEQFF
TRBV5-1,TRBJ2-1,CASSLEGAGSSYNEQFF
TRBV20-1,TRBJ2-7,CSARDLGQGFPYEQYF
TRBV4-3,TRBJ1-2,CASSQEYDLSYGYTF
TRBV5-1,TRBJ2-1,CASSPLAGGPNEQFF
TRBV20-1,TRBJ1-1,CSARNQGQLDTEAFF
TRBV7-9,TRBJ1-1,CASSGQGYTEAFF
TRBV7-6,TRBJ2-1,CASSPGLAGYYNEQFF
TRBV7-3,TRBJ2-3,CASSPREGGPADTQYF
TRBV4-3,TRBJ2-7,CASSQDLAGGSYEQYF
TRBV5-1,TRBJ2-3,CASSRALADTQYF